The 18 T cell receptor beta chains below come from one sample, sequenced in a study of beta chain features in type 1 diabetes. TCRB transcripts that were expressed got sequenced, as all of the isolated RNA had been reverse transcribed. Profiled with immunoSEQ multiplex PCR; TCRdb holds only in-frame clones, not every one. The sample holds 900,000 or so clones, 15% to 20% seen once. The sample consisted of naive CD4+ T cells from blood. The receptors were sampled from a woman between 18 and 29 years old in good health.

A few counts support this clone. V and J are TRBV7-2 and TRBJ2-7, with 10 positions matching TRBD2. The ends lost 1 base at V and 2 bases at J; junction bases unmatched: 2. CDR1 and CDR2 (germline): SGHTA, FQGNSA. The CDR3 loop spans 15 amino acids. The CDR3 protein is CASSLEAGGAYEQYF. The CDR3 DNA reads TGTGCCAGCAGCTTAGAAGCGGGAGGGGCCTACGAGCAGTACTTC.

The chain uses TRBV15 and TRBJ2-1; perhaps TRBD2 as D (5 bases). CDR3 length: 14 residues. V lost 5 bases, J lost 1 base, and 9 bases lay in between. Germline CDR1 reads LNHNV; CDR2 reads YYDKDF (reference sequence). In nucleotides, the CDR3 is TGTGCCACCAGCTCCTCGGGATCCTACAATGAGCAGTTCTTC. As protein: CATSSSGSYNEQFF.

The rearrangement joins TRBV2 to TRBJ2-3, with D perhaps TRBD1 (7 bases). The CDR3 totals 16 residues. CDR1 SNHLY and CDR2 FYNNEI come from the germline V gene. V was pared by 5 bases and J by 5 bases, with 20 bases between. CDR3: CASSLLRQGGGDTQYF. The CDR3 DNA reads TGTGCCAGCAGTCTATTAAGGCAGGGGGGCGGAGATACGCAGTATTTT.

V usage is TRBV5-4 and J usage is TRBJ2-2; D is possibly TRBD2 (5 bases). CDR1 is SGHNT and CDR2 is YYREEE in the germline V gene (reference sequence). The CDR3 has 15 residues. Deletions cut 0 bases from V and 1 base from J, with 7 bases between. For the CDR3, the DNA is TGTGCCAGCAGCTTGGCCAGCGGGAACACCGGGGAGCTGTTTTTT. Translating gives CASSLASGNTGELFF.

This clone was seen only a few times. The gene calls are TRBV11-3 and TRBJ2-1; 7 bases are a match to TRBD2. The CDR3 is 15 residues long. With V trimmed by 1 base and J by 12 bases, 12 bases remained unmatched. The germline V gene has CDR1 SGHNT and CDR2 YENEEA. CDR3 in DNA: TGTGCCAGCAGCTTAGCGGCTAGCGGAGATCGCCGGCAGTTCTTC. It translates to CASSLAASGDRRQFF.

This clone was detected only a few times. The chain combines TRBV7-3 with TRBJ2-1, with TRBD2 identical over 10 bases. Germline values: CDR1 SGHTA, CDR2 FQGTGA. Unmatched junction bases numbered 10, after V lost 4 bases and J lost 4 bases. The CDR3 covers 17 residues. The CDR3: CASSSTGSSGRYNEQFF. Here the CDR3 DNA reads TGTGCCAGCAGCTCTACCGGCAGTAGCGGGAGGTACAATGAGCAGTTCTTC.

In its sample, this clone was seen a few times. The genes are TRBV7-6 and TRBJ2-3; D not certain. There are 14 residues in the CDR3. The ends were cut back, 1 base at V and 7 bases at J, with 12 bases in the middle. Germline CDR1 SGHVS, CDR2 FNYEAQ. The CDR3 loop is CASSLGGSRNTQYF. The CDR3 DNA reads TGTGCCAGCAGCTTAGGGGGTTCACGTAATACGCAGTATTTT.

In this sample, this clone turned up a few times. V usage is TRBV28 and J usage is TRBJ2-4; D is undetermined. The CDR3 is 14 residues long. Trimming cost V 5 bases and J 7 bases, with 15 bases left between them. Germline CDR1 MDHEN, CDR2 SYDVKM. This CDR3 is CASSPSTPWNIQYF. The CDR3 DNA sequence: TGTGCCAGCAGTCCGTCGACCCCGTGGAACATTCAGTACTTC. Full variable domain (missing parts from reference TRBV28 and TRBJ2-4): DVKVTQSSRYLVKRTGEKVFLECVQDMDHENMFWYRQDPGLGLRLIYFSYDVKMKEKGDIPEGYSVSREKKERFSLILESASTNQTSMYLCASSPSTPWNIQYFGAGTRLSVL.

This clone appeared a few times. J is TRBJ2-5 and V is TRBV25-1; maybe TRBD1 (6 bases). CDR3 length: 16 amino acids. Germline CDR1 and CDR2: MGHDK and SYGVNS. V was shortened by 5 bases and J by 2 bases, with 18 bases between the two germline ends. CDR3 DNA sequence: TGTGCCAGCAGTAAAGGTTTCGGGACAAAGCAAGAGACCCAGTACTTC. Protein: CASSKGFGTKQETQYF.

This clone occurred a few times. The V call is TRBV28, the J call TRBJ2-3; 7 nucleotides agree with TRBD1. This CDR3 comprises 15 residues. The germline V gene has CDR1 MDHEN and CDR2 SYDVKM. V lost 6 bases, J lost 3 bases, and 9 bases stayed unmatched. CDR3 sequence (DNA): TGTGCCAGCAGCTGGACAGGTGGTGGGACAGATACGCAGTATTTT. Translation gives CASSWTGGGTDTQYF. Filled out from reference TRBV28 and TRBJ2-3, the complete variable domain reads DVKVTQSSRYLVKRTGEKVFLECVQDMDHENMFWYRQDPGLGLRLIYFSYDVKMKEKGDIPEGYSVSREKKERFSLILESASTNQTSMYLCASSWTGGGTDTQYFGPGTRLTVL.

On this clone: Other DNA sequences in the same sample also yield this CDR3. The chain recombines TRBV27 with TRBJ1-5; TRBD1 is a possible D gene (5 bases). The V end was cut by 2 bases, the J end by 2 bases, with 7 bases between. The CDR3 totals 14 residues. CDR1 is MNHEY, CDR2 SMNVEV, per germline (reference sequence). This chain's CDR3 is CASSLEGRNQPQHF. The DNA of the CDR3 is TGTGCCAGCAGTTTAGAGGGACGCAATCAGCCCCAGCATTTT.

The table lists this clone with a few counts. The rearrangement joins TRBV7-2 to TRBJ2-7; D call uncertain. Germline CDR1 SGHTA, CDR2 FQGNSA. This CDR3 is built from 11 residues. Trimming stripped 5 bases from V and 3 bases from J, with 5 bases between. CDR3 DNA sequence: TGTGCCAGCAGCCAATACTACGAGCAGTACTTC. Translating it yields CASSQYYEQYF.

This chain joins TRBV2 and TRBJ1-2; D remains ambiguous. V gave up 6 bases and J gave up 2 bases, with 10 bases separating them. The CDR3 consists of 13 residues. Per germline, CDR1 SNHLY and CDR2 FYNNEI. In nucleotides, the CDR3 is TGTGCCAGCAGAAAAACAGAGAACTATGGCTACACCTTC. Translated: CASRKTENYGYTF.

V usage is TRBV7-8 and J usage is TRBJ2-1, with 9 bases matching TRBD1. Germline CDR1 SGHVS, CDR2 FQNEAQ. CDR3 size: 14 residues. V trimming: 6 bases; J trimming: 6 bases; junction bases outside the gene matches: 6. CDR3 region: CASRPDRGINEQFF. CDR3 nucleotides: TGTGCCAGCAGGCCCGACAGGGGGATCAATGAGCAGTTCTTC.

This chain uses TRBV7-2 with TRBJ2-5, with D uncertain. The germline V gene encodes CDR1 SGHTA and CDR2 FQGNSA. V dropped 2 bases and J dropped 3 bases, with 7 bases sitting between them. The length of the CDR3 is 13 residues. This CDR3 reads CASSLPGKETQYF. In nucleotides, the CDR3 is TGTGCCAGCAGCTTACCAGGAAAAGAGACCCAGTACTTC. The whole variable domain, filled in from reference TRBV7-2 and TRBJ2-5, reads GAGVSQSPSNKVTEKGKDVELRCDPISGHTALYWYRQSLGQGLEFLIYFQGNSAPDKSGLPSDRFSAERTGGSVSTLTIQRTQQEDSAVYLCASSLPGKETQYFGPGTRLLVL.

This clone was observed a few times. The chain has TRBV18 and TRBJ2-4; D unclear. Looked up from germline, CDR1 is KGHSH and CDR2 is LQKENI. The CDR3 is made up of 12 amino acids. V was pared by 3 bases and J by 4 bases, with 4 bases between. The CDR3 coding sequence is TGTGCCAGCTCACCCGAAAAAAACATTCAGTACTTC. It encodes CASSPEKNIQYF.

This clone was recorded a few times. V is TRBV28 and J is TRBJ2-2; 10 nucleotides agree with TRBD1. Germline V lookup: CDR1 MDHEN, CDR2 SYDVKM. The CDR3 is made up of 14 amino acids. V trimming: 5 bases; J trimming: 8 bases; junction bases outside the gene matches: 5. This chain's CDR3 is CASSPWTGGGELFF. The CDR3 coding sequence is TGTGCCAGCAGTCCCTGGACAGGGGGTGGGGAGCTGTTTTTT. The complete variable domain, with remaining parts taken from reference TRBV28 and TRBJ2-2, reads DVKVTQSSRYLVKRTGEKVFLECVQDMDHENMFWYRQDPGLGLRLIYFSYDVKMKEKGDIPEGYSVSREKKERFSLILESASTNQTSMYLCASSPWTGGGELFFGEGSRLTVL.

As regards this clone: An end of the junction does not agree with germline; a read error may underlie this. The chain carries TRBV6-1 and TRBJ2-2; TRBD2 matches 8 bases. Per the germline V gene, CDR1 is MNHNS and CDR2 is SASEGT. CDR3 length: 16 residues. This CDR3 reads CASREVAGSVTGELFF. The CDR3 DNA sequence: TGTGCCAGCAGGGAAGTAGCGGGATCCGTCACCGGGGAGCTGTTTTTT.